The rows below give T cell receptor beta chains drawn from one sample of a study of cytomegalovirus exposure and HLA in healthy donors. Data came from immunoSEQ multiplex PCR; TCRdb stores just in-frame clones and leaves some out. The sample includes approximately 250,000 clones, more than 75% seen only once; the top ten take roughly 0.22%. The specimen sequenced was PBMCs. The receptors derive from a girl under 10 years old in good health and CMV-seronegative. CDR3s include the opening cysteine and the closing phenylalanine or tryptophan. D genes are given only for firm matches. Some rows mark clone size as missing; the rest say once, few, many or name a class of expanded clone.

abundance | j_gene | v_gene | d_gene | CDR3aa | CDR3nt
. | TRBJ2-5 | TRBV10-3 | TRBD1 | CAISRQGLWETQYF | TGTGCCATCAGTCGACAGGGGCTTTGGGAGACCCAGTACTTC
. | TRBJ2-3 | TRBV20-1 | . | CSATTDTQYF | TGCAGTGCAACTACAGATACGCAGTATTTT
. | TRBJ2-1 | TRBV19 | TRBD2 | CASSRLAGDEQFF | TGTGCCAGTAGTAGACTAGCGGGAGATGAGCAGTTCTTC
. | TRBJ2-5 | TRBV4-2 | TRBD2 | CASSPRLAGGPGETQYF | TGTGCCAGCAGCCCAAGACTAGCGGGGGGGCCCGGAGAGACCCAGTACTTC
. | TRBJ2-3 | TRBV4-2 | . | CASSQEGSQSDTQYF | TGTGCCAGCAGCCAAGAGGGGAGTCAGTCAGATACGCAGTATTTT
. | TRBJ2-7 | TRBV19 | . | CASRTQGEQYF | TGTGCCAGTAGGACGCAGGGCGAGCAGTACTTC
. | TRBJ2-7 | TRBV19 | . | CASSLTGNPYEQYF | TGTGCCAGTAGCCTCACAGGGAACCCCTACGAGCAGTACTTC
. | TRBJ2-1 | TRBV7-2 | . | CASSLIANSYNEQFF | TGTGCCAGCAGCTTGATCGCGAACTCCTACAATGAGCAGTTCTTC
. | TRBJ1-1 | TRBV7-2 | . | CASSEGGEAFF | TGTGCCAGCAGCGAAGGGGGTGAAGCTTTCTTT
. | TRBJ2-7 | TRBV18 | . | CASSHGEAWAYEQYF | TGTGCCAGCTCGCACGGTGAGGCTTGGGCCTACGAGCAGTACTTC
. | TRBJ2-1 | TRBV30 | TRBD2 | CAWSGGGSYNEQFF | TGTGCCTGGTCGGGGGGAGGGTCCTACAATGAGCAGTTCTTC
. | TRBJ2-3 | TRBV7-9 | . | CASSHVSGTDTQYF | TGTGCCAGCAGCCATGTTTCGGGCACAGATACGCAGTATTTT
. | TRBJ1-4 | TRBV7-9 | . | CASSLQTGRTNEKLFF | TGTGCCAGCAGCTTACAGACCGGGAGAACTAATGAAAAACTGTTTTTT
. | TRBJ1-1 | TRBV9 | TRBD1 | CASTNLGGSRNTEAFF | TGTGCCAGCACCAACCTAGGGGGCTCACGGAACACTGAAGCTTTCTTT
. | TRBJ1-6 | TRBV9 | TRBD1 | CASSRGQGGRNSPLHF | TGTGCCAGCAGCAGAGGCCAGGGGGGACGGAATTCACCCCTCCACTTT
. | TRBJ2-1 | TRBV29-1 | TRBD2 | CSVARLAGNNEQFF | TGCAGCGTTGCACGACTAGCGGGTAACAATGAGCAGTTCTTC
. | TRBJ1-1 | TRBV30 | TRBD1 | CASRRKTGGVEAFF | TGTGCCTCCAGACGGAAGACAGGGGGGGTCGAAGCTTTCTTT
few | TRBJ1-2 | TRBV6-1 | TRBD1 | CASGKQGGDGYTF | TGTGCCAGCGGCAAACAGGGGGGCGATGGCTACACCTTC
. | TRBJ2-7 | TRBV6-5 | TRBD2 | CASSSSTSGLSYEQYF | TGTGCCAGCAGTTCCTCCACTAGCGGACTTTCGTACGAGCAGTACTTC
. | TRBJ2-2 | TRBV19 | . | CASSIDRAGPGELFF | TGTGCCAGTAGTATAGACAGGGCCGGGCCCGGGGAGCTGTTTTTT
. | TRBJ2-5 | TRBV6-5 | . | CASSYSGLETQYF | TGTGCCAGCAGTTACTCCGGGTTAGAGACCCAGTACTTC
. | TRBJ2-5 | TRBV7-9 | TRBD2 | CASSPWASGSRETQYF | TGTGCCAGCAGCCCGTGGGCTAGCGGGAGTCGGGAGACCCAGTACTTC
. | TRBJ2-5 | TRBV11-1 | TRBD1 | CASSSRRGRRETQYF | TGTGCCAGCAGCAGCCGCAGGGGGCGAAGAGAGACCCAGTACTTC
. | TRBJ1-2 | TRBV7-3 | TRBD1 | CASSKYRGQKYGYTF | TGTGCCAGCAGCAAGTACAGGGGGCAGAAGTATGGCTACACCTTC
. | TRBJ2-1 | TRBV27 | . | CASSQARRYNEQFF | TGTGCCAGCAGTCAGGCCAGGAGGTACAATGAGCAGTTCTTC
. | TRBJ1-1 | TRBV11-2 | . | CASSLDLSGWLEAFF | TGTGCCAGCAGCTTAGATCTCTCGGGGTGGTTAGAAGCTTTCTTT
once | TRBJ2-7 | TRBV15 | . | CATSRGGGILFYEQYF | TGTGCCACCAGCAGAGGAGGCGGGATCCTTTTCTACGAGCAGTACTTC
. | TRBJ2-5 | TRBV6-1 | . | CASRTGTLGETQYF | TGTGCCAGCAGAACAGGGACCCTAGGGGAGACCCAGTACTTC
. | TRBJ2-5 | TRBV27 | TRBD1 | CASSSRTGGQTQYF | TGTGCCAGCAGTTCCAGGACAGGGGGGCAGACCCAGTACTTC
. | TRBJ2-7 | TRBV6-5 | . | CASSSRDFEQYF | TGTGCCAGCAGTTCCCGGGACTTTGAGCAGTACTTC
. | TRBJ2-5 | TRBV29-1 | TRBD2 | CSVGTSGGDGTQYF | TGCAGCGTAGGGACTAGCGGGGGGGATGGGACCCAGTACTTC
few | TRBJ1-5 | TRBV6-1 | TRBD1 | CASGTTGNQPQHF | TGTGCCAGCGGAACGACAGGGAATCAGCCCCAGCATTTT
. | TRBJ2-7 | TRBV12-5 | . | CASGPDRFSQQYF | TGTGCTAGTGGTCCCGACAGGTTCTCTCAGCAGTACTTC
once | TRBJ2-5 | TRBV7-6 | . | CASSLEWVVGATQYF | TGTGCCAGCAGCTTAGAATGGGTCGTGGGGGCGACCCAGTACTTC
. | TRBJ2-7 | TRBV6-5 | TRBD2 | CASSFGLAVSYEQYF | TGTGCCAGCAGTTTTGGACTAGCGGTTTCCTACGAGCAGTACTTC
. | TRBJ1-3 | TRBV5-1 | TRBD1 | CASSLDVGGTGFGNTIYF | TGCGCCAGCAGCTTGGATGTAGGCGGGACAGGGTTTGGAAACACCATATATTTT
. | TRBJ2-3 | TRBV7-2 | TRBD2 | CASSNSGEGTDTQYF | TGTGCCAGCAGCAATAGCGGGGAAGGCACAGATACGCAGTATTTT
. | TRBJ1-1 | TRBV29-1 | . | CSADDRPLNTEAFF | TGCAGCGCCGACGACAGGCCATTAAACACTGAAGCTTTCTTT
. | TRBJ1-2 | TRBV6-5 | . | CASSYGQFHGYTF | TGTGCCAGCAGTTATGGGCAATTTCATGGCTACACCTTC
. | TRBJ1-2 | TRBV27 | TRBD1 | CASSPGQGAYGYTF | TGTGCCAGCAGTCCGGGACAGGGGGCCTATGGCTACACCTTC
. | TRBJ2-7 | TRBV7-5 | . | CVRSLAPRGPTGVRGRRSSYEQYF | TGTGTCAGAAGCTTAGCGCCCCGCGGTCCTACCGGGGTTAGAGGACGGCGAAGCTCCTACGAGCAGTACTTC